The following is a T cell receptor beta chain sequence with its context. Antigen unknown. The data were taken from a study of post-analysis software for immune sequencing data. Study-wide results and limits: Compared against controls, patients with multiple sclerosis displayed significantly lower normalized Chao1 diversity. Controls showed lower frequencies than patients for roughly 5 TRBV segments, and TRBV5-6, TRBV5-1 and TRBV20-1 were among these. Batch-mates among the samples co-clustered strongly by F measure.

Tagging with unique molecular identifiers was a feature of the TCR beta cDNA libraries. T cells, roughly 1 to 10 million of them, yielded some 540,000 cDNA molecules. Via MiXCR, TCRdb re-called the PCR reads, giving one row per CDR3 protein. Seen here are hundreds of thousands of distinct CDR3 sequences, 25% to 30% observed once, and the top ten hold more than 0.45%. In germline, CDR1 is SEHNR, CDR2 FQNEAQ (reference sequence). V shed 5 bases, J shed 6 bases, and the junction held 7 bases outside the gene matches. The CDR3 spans 15 residues. V is TRBV7-9 and J is TRBJ2-1; 10 bases match TRBD2. This TCR came from a girl between 10 and 17 years old with multiple sclerosis. Sequenced sample: blood. Here the CDR3 reads CASSIAAGGVNEQFF. The CDR3, as DNA: TGTGCCAGCAGCATCGCAGCGGGAGGGGTCAATGAGCAGTTCTTC.